This TCR beta chain was identified during a study of blood T cell repertoires in COVID-19. CDR3 size: 11 residues. Deletions cut 5 bases from V and 11 bases from J, with 10 bases between. Germline lookup yields CDR1 LGHDT and CDR2 YNNKEL (reference sequence). TCRdb's table, derived via immunoSEQ multiplex PCR, lists solely in-frame clones and lacks some. The data hold some 390,000 clones, with around 87% observed a single time. Sequencing was performed on peripheral blood. The rearrangement links TRBV3-1 (or the pseudogene TRBV3-2) to TRBJ2-1; the D gene is possibly TRBD1 (5 bases). This receptor was identified in a woman aged 55-70 years with COVID-19, enrolled during active disease. The chain's CDR3 is CASSSRTKQFF. The CDR3 DNA reads as TGTGCCAGCAGCTCCCGGACAAAGCAGTTCTTC.